The 22 T cell receptor beta chains below were found in one sample sequenced in a study of T cells in Graves' hyperthyroidism and ophthalmopathy (dated by TCRdb to between 2019 and 2020). Receptors were amplified or captured by multiplex PCR. Sequencing relied on an Illumina HiSeq 2000. TCR beta CDR3 regions were amplified from RNA transcripts. The TCR CDR3 was subjected to a first round of RT-PCR using the HTBI primer set and the Qiagen OneStep RT-PCR kit. TCRdb redid the processing of the public reads, applying fastp at Q25 and MiXCR, and retained in-frame beta chains. Rows matching on CDR3 protein sequence are summarized as one entry with the most common DNA and genes. The sample contains hundreds of thousands of distinct CDR3 sequences, over 40% of them found a single time. The ten largest clones add up to about 7.2% of the sample. The material sequenced was peripheral blood or thyroid tissue (not recorded which). These receptors were taken from an adult man with Graves' disease, either hyperthyroidism or ophthalmopathy (not recorded which).

The rearrangement links TRBV7-8 to TRBJ1-1, with TRBD1 as a possible D gene (6 bases). The CDR3 sequence is 12 residues long. Germline CDR1 SGHVS, CDR2 FQNEAQ. Trimming pared 5 bases from V and 10 bases from J, leaving 14 bases between. CDR3 in amino acids: CASSAQGGGAFF. The CDR3, as DNA: TGTGCCAGCAGCGCCCAAGGGGGGGGAGCTTTCTTT. The entire variable domain, with the rest obtained from reference TRBV7-8 and TRBJ1-1, is as follows: GAGVSQSPRYKVAKRGQDVALRCDPISGHVSLFWYQQALGQGPEFLTYFQNEAQLDKSGLPSDRFFAERPEGSVSTLKIQRTQQEDSAVYLCASSAQGGGAFFGQGTRLTVV.

This clonotype was seen at least ten times. The chain combines TRBV2 with TRBJ1-5; TRBD1 agrees at 7 bases. V shed 8 bases, J shed 7 bases, and the junction held 14 bases outside the gene matches. Per germline, CDR1 SNHLY and CDR2 FYNNEI. There are 15 residues in the CDR3. The CDR3: CASAEVGQRDQPQHF. The CDR3 bases are TGTGCCAGCGCTGAGGTGGGACAGAGGGACCAGCCCCAGCATTTT.

This chain links TRBV29-1 with TRBJ2-7; 9 nucleotides match TRBD2. There are 14 residues in the CDR3. With 6 bases clipped from V and 6 bases from J, the junction kept 12 bases outside the gene matches. Germline V gene lookup returns CDR1 SQVTM and CDR2 ANQGSEA. DNA of the CDR3: TGCAGCGTCATAGGCGGGGGGGCGTCAGGCGAGCAGTACTTC. Protein sequence: CSVIGGGASGEQYF.

This clonotype appeared many times. The V and J genes are TRBV7-9 and TRBJ2-7; TRBD1 matches 11 bases. From germline, CDR1 is SEHNR and CDR2 FQNEAQ (reference sequence). This CDR3 is built from 14 residues. J was trimmed by 6 bases and V by 5 bases; bases with no gene match: 6. In nucleotides, the CDR3 is TGTGCCAGCAGCGCCCCCGGGACAGGGGGCGAGCAGTACTTC. It is translated as CASSAPGTGGEQYF. Combining the CDR3 with reference TRBV7-9 and TRBJ2-7 gives the whole variable domain DTGVSQNPRHKITKRGQNVTFRCDPISEHNRLYWYRQTLGQGPEFLTYFQNEAQLEKSRLLSDRFSAERPKGSFSTLEIQRTEQGDSAMYLCASSAPGTGGEQYFGPGTRLTVT.

In its sample, this clonotype was seen once. One end of the junction is discordant with germline, which a read error may explain. This rearrangement joins TRBV7-4 to TRBJ2-7, with D possibly TRBD1 on 5 matching bases. The germline CDR1 and CDR2 sequences are SGHVT and SQSDAQ. The CDR3 loop spans 14 amino acids. The DNA for the CDR3 is TGTGCCAGCAGCTTAGGGCAGGGCCCCTACGAGCAGCACTTC. This codes for CASSLGQGPYEQHF.

In this sample, this clonotype turned up many times. The V call is TRBV9, the J call TRBJ2-5, with 11 bases that match TRBD2. This CDR3 comprises 14 residues. CDR1 and CDR2 (germline): SGDLS, YYNGEE. Trimming took 6 bases from V and 3 from J; bases not matched to a gene: 4. CDR3: CASTDSGGEETQYF. The CDR3 region has the DNA TGTGCCAGCACGGATAGCGGGGGGGAAGAGACCCAGTACTTC.

Of note for this clonotype: The germline gene is not matched at one end of the junction; a read error may be the cause. V gene TRBV19 combines with J gene TRBJ1-5; no definite D call. The CDR3 spans 13 residues. The germline V gene has CDR1 LNHDA and CDR2 SQIVND (reference sequence). The CDR3 is CASGIEGGRSQHF. The DNA of the CDR3 is TGTGCCAGTGGTATAGAGGGCGGAAGGTCCCAGCATTTT.

This clonotype was picked up many times. The chain joins TRBV7-9 to TRBJ2-5, with D hard to call. V was trimmed by 1 base and J by 4 bases, leaving 7 bases between them. The germline gives CDR1 SEHNR, CDR2 FQNEAQ (reference sequence). This CDR3 region has 13 residues. The CDR3 sequence: CASSLEDRETQYF. The CDR3 DNA reads as TGTGCCAGCAGCTTAGAGGACCGAGAGACCCAGTACTTC.

This clonotype occurred many times. This chain joins TRBV2 and TRBJ1-5; the match to TRBD1 covers 8 bases. The CDR3 length is 14 residues. The ends lost 7 bases at V and 5 bases at J; junction bases unmatched: 7. Germline CDR1 and CDR2: SNHLY and FYNNEI. DNA of the CDR3: TGTGCCAGCACCGCGGACAGGGAATATCAGCCCCAGCATTTT. Its translation is CASTADREYQPQHF.

The J gene is TRBJ2-7, the V gene TRBV20-1; 9 bases align to TRBD1. This CDR3 has 13 amino acids. The junction had 7 bases not matched to a gene; V was cut back by 5 bases and J by 5 bases. The germline CDR1 and CDR2 sequences are DFQATT and SNEGSKA (reference sequence). CDR3 loop: CSAPGTGLDEQYF. CDR3 sequence (DNA): TGCAGTGCTCCCGGGACAGGGCTTGACGAGCAGTACTTC.

The chain has TRBV29-1 and TRBJ1-2; D not certain. This CDR3 has 12 amino acids. Per the germline V gene, CDR1 is SQVTM and CDR2 is ANQGSEA. Trimming removed 6 bases at V and 5 bases at J, with 13 bases between. The CDR3 sequence: CSVQDVEYGYTF. The CDR3 nucleotides read TGCAGCGTGCAGGACGTAGAGTATGGCTACACCTTC.

This chain connects TRBV29-1 to TRBJ2-7, with D possibly TRBD1 on 6 matching bases. This CDR3 has 13 residues. V lost 8 bases to trimming and J lost 0 bases, with 14 bases between them. Germline values: CDR1 SQVTM, CDR2 ANQGSEA. The CDR3 nucleotides read TGCAGCTTAGCGCAGGGGCCCTCCTACGAGCAGTACTTC. It is translated as CSLAQGPSYEQYF.

The chain couples TRBV11-2 to TRBJ1-1; a weak D match, TRBD1 (6 bases). V was shortened by 5 bases and J by 7 bases, with 14 bases between the two germline ends. CDR1 is SGHAT and CDR2 is FQNNGV in the germline V gene. CDR3 length equals 13 residues. The CDR3: CASSLQGVSEAFF. CDR3 in DNA: TGTGCCAGCAGCCTACAGGGTGTTAGTGAAGCTTTCTTT.

This clonotype was detected a few times. The rearrangement links TRBV5-1 to TRBJ2-7; D is uncertain. Germline CDR1 and CDR2: SGHRS and YFSETQ. There are 12 residues in the CDR3. With 4 bases removed from V and 6 bases from J, the gap between germline ends came to 11 bases. CDR3 protein: CASSTVTGEQYF. The CDR3 DNA reads as TGCGCCAGCAGCACCGTAACGGGCGAGCAGTACTTC.

This clonotype was seen many times. The CDR3 sequence: CSARGDGALGEKLFF. CDR3 coding DNA: TGCAGTGCTAGGGGGGACGGGGCCTTAGGTGAAAAACTGTTTTTT. The V gene is TRBV20-1, the J gene TRBJ1-4, with a tentative D call TRBD1 (5 bases). Germline loops: CDR1 DFQATT, CDR2 SNEGSKA (reference sequence). Trimming removed 3 bases from V and 7 bases from J, with 18 bases in between. CDR3 length: 15 amino acids.

Only a few counts were recorded for this clonotype. V usage is TRBV6-1 and J usage is TRBJ2-7, with D unclear. The germline V gene encodes CDR1 MNHNS and CDR2 SASEGT. V gave up 4 bases and J gave up 2 bases, with 9 bases separating them. This CDR3 contains 13 residues. CDR3 DNA: TGTGCCAGCAGTGGGGCAGGACCCTACGAGCAGTACTTC. This gives the protein CASSGAGPYEQYF.

This clonotype was detected only a few times. The chain uses TRBV24-1 and TRBJ1-1; 12 positions match TRBD1. The CDR3 totals 13 residues. Germline CDR1 reads KGHDR; CDR2 reads SFDVKD. The J segment lost 4 bases and the V segment lost 7 bases, leaving 0 bases of the junction unmatched. The CDR3: CATRGQGATEAFF. The CDR3 region has the DNA TGTGCCACCAGGGGACAGGGGGCCACTGAAGCTTTCTTT.

V is TRBV19 and J is TRBJ1-2; no clear D gene. CDR1 is LNHDA, CDR2 SQIVND, per germline (reference sequence). The CDR3 covers 12 residues. The V end was cut by 3 bases, the J end by 6 bases, with 8 bases between. The CDR3 protein is CASSIPGNGYTF. The CDR3, as DNA: TGTGCCAGTAGTATTCCTGGGAATGGCTACACCTTC.

On this clonotype: The germline gene is not matched at one end of the junction; a read error may be the cause. The rearrangement uses TRBV2 and TRBJ2-6; D uncertain. This CDR3 comprises 13 residues. Germline values: CDR1 SNHLY, CDR2 FYNNEI. CDR3 coding DNA: TGTGCCACCAGTGAGGCCGGGGCCAACGTCCTGACTTTC. It specifies CATSEAGANVLTF. Using reference TRBV2 and TRBJ2-6 for the parts outside the CDR3, the full variable domain is EPEVTQTPSHQVTQMGQEVILRCVPISNHLYFYWYRQILGQKVEFLVSFYNNEISEKSEIFDDQFSVERPDGSNFTLKIRSTKLEDSAMYFCATSEAGANVLTFGAGSRLTVL.

The chain recombines TRBV7-9 with TRBJ1-1; D ambiguous. The ends were cut back, 2 bases at V and 1 base at J, with 8 bases in the middle. Germline V gene lookup returns CDR1 SEHNR and CDR2 FQNEAQ (reference sequence). This CDR3 contains 14 residues. The CDR3 loop is CASSLLTRNTEAFF. CDR3 nucleotide sequence: TGTGCCAGCAGCTTATTGACAAGGAACACTGAAGCTTTCTTT.

This clonotype was picked up many times. V and J are TRBV7-3 and TRBJ1-6, with D possibly being TRBD1 (5 bases). V gave up 3 bases and J gave up 10 bases, with 16 bases separating them. The CDR3 contains 15 residues. Germline values: CDR1 SGHTA, CDR2 FQGTGA. CDR3 nucleotide sequence: TGTGCCAGCAGCTTGTTGGGGGGGAATAGGTCACCCCTCCACTTT. Residues: CASSLLGGNRSPLHF.

The rearrangement joins TRBV2 to TRBJ1-5; TRBD1 matches 7 bases. The V gene end was trimmed by 5 bases and the J gene end by 1 base; junction bases not matched to a gene: 5. This CDR3 is 15 amino acids long. The V gene's germline CDR1 is SNHLY and CDR2 FYNNEI. CDR3 coding DNA: TGTGCCAGCAGTACTGACAGGGTGAGCAATCAGCCCCAGCATTTT. Translated: CASSTDRVSNQPQHF.